What follows are 24 T cell receptor beta chains derived from one specimen sequenced in a study of blood T cell repertoires in COVID-19. Clones were sequenced by immunoSEQ multiplex PCR, and TCRdb holds only the in-frame ones, with some missing. Of 140,000 or so clones in the sample, approximately 80% are singletons; the top ten hold approximately 5%. The sequenced material came from peripheral blood. The source of these receptors is a woman in her forties or fifties with acute or convalescent COVID-19.

The CDR3 DNA sequence: TGTGCCAGCAGCTTAGCCGCGGGGAATGAGCAGTTCTTC. Encoded protein: CASSLAAGNEQFF. The rearrangement uses TRBV7-8 and TRBJ2-1, with D possibly being TRBD2 (6 bases). This CDR3 spans 13 amino acids. Trimming removed 0 bases at V and 7 bases at J, with 7 bases between. Germline lookup yields CDR1 SGHVS and CDR2 FQNEAQ. The variable domain in full, with the rest retrieved from reference TRBV7-8 and TRBJ2-1, is GAGVSQSPRYKVAKRGQDVALRCDPISGHVSLFWYQQALGQGPEFLTYFQNEAQLDKSGLPSDRFFAERPEGSVSTLKIQRTQQEDSAVYLCASSLAAGNEQFFGPGTRLTVL.

The CDR3: CASSLWDRAGELFF. The CDR3 DNA sequence: TGTGCCAGCAGTCTCTGGGACAGGGCCGGGGAGCTGTTTTTT. The V gene is TRBV27, the J gene TRBJ2-2, with 9 bases aligning to TRBD1. V lost 5 bases and J lost 6; bases outside the gene matches: 4. Germline loops: CDR1 MNHEY, CDR2 SMNVEV (reference sequence). The CDR3 spans 14 residues.

The chain links TRBV7-2 to TRBJ2-1; no firm D call. Germline CDR1 is SGHTA and CDR2 is FQGNSA. The CDR3 extends over 11 amino acids. The V gene lost 5 bases and the J gene lost 7 bases, with 6 bases spanning the gap. The CDR3 spells CASSPRNEQFF. The CDR3 bases are TGTGCCAGCAGCCCCCGGAATGAGCAGTTCTTC.

The CDR3 loop is CASSFRDRVFEQYF. In nucleotides, the CDR3 is TGTGCCAGCAGTTTCCGGGACAGGGTATTCGAGCAGTACTTC. This chain joins TRBV27 and TRBJ2-7; 9 bases are shared with TRBD1. Per germline, CDR1 MNHEY and CDR2 SMNVEV (reference sequence). Germline trimming cut 3 bases from V and 6 bases from J; bases unmatched to any gene: 6. The CDR3 has 14 residues.

The gene calls are TRBV27 and TRBJ1-5; the D is unclear. This CDR3 spans 15 amino acids. V dropped 6 bases and J dropped 6 bases, with 18 bases sitting between them. Germline V gene lookup returns CDR1 MNHEY and CDR2 SMNVEV (reference sequence). CDR3 residues: CASSLFFSEGQPQHF. The CDR3 nucleotides read TGTGCCAGCAGCCTTTTCTTTTCGGAGGGTCAGCCCCAGCATTTT.

The chain uses TRBV7-9 and TRBJ2-1; TRBD2 aligns across 7 bases. CDR1 is SEHNR and CDR2 is FQNEAQ in the germline V gene (reference sequence). V lost 5 bases to trimming and J lost 2 bases; unmatched junction nucleotides: 3. The CDR3 covers 14 residues. Here the CDR3 reads CASSPRGAYNEQFF. CDR3 nucleotides: TGTGCCAGCAGCCCTCGGGGGGCCTACAATGAGCAGTTCTTC.

This sequence joins TRBV7-2 and TRBJ2-2, with D hard to call. The CDR3 runs 13 residues. Germline CDR1 SGHTA, CDR2 FQGNSA. Trimming took off 4 bases at V and 6 bases at J, with 9 bases between the two ends. In DNA form, the CDR3 reads TGTGCCAGCAGCTCCGACATTTCCGGGGAGCTGTTTTTT. Translation gives CASSSDISGELFF.

The chain uses TRBV7-2 and TRBJ2-3, with D tentatively TRBD2 (5 bases). V lost 3 bases to trimming and J lost 0 bases, with 16 bases between them. The CDR3 sequence is 17 residues long. Per the germline V gene, CDR1 is SGHTA and CDR2 is FQGNSA. The CDR3 region has the DNA TGTGCCAGCAGCTTTCAAAGCGGTTACGCTAGCACAGATACGCAGTATTTT. It encodes CASSFQSGYASTDTQYF.

The chain links TRBV4-1 to TRBJ2-2, with 9 bases matching TRBD1. The CDR3 runs to 19 residues. V gave up 3 bases and J gave up 0 bases; unmatched junction bases: 11. The V gene's germline CDR1 is MGHRA and CDR2 YSYEKL. The DNA of the CDR3 is TGCGCCAGCAGCCATGGGACAGGGACGTACCCTGCGAACACCGGGGAGCTGTTTTTT. Encoded protein: CASSHGTGTYPANTGELFF.

The gene calls are TRBV5-6 and TRBJ1-2; TRBD1 matches 9 bases. The V segment lost 1 base and the J segment 5 bases; nucleotides outside the gene matches: 12. This CDR3 spans 17 amino acids. Germline CDR1 and CDR2: SGHDT and YYEEEE. CDR3 amino acids: CASSLHSRDRVEYGYTF. The CDR3 DNA is TGTGCCAGCAGCTTGCATTCCCGGGACAGGGTTGAGTATGGCTACACCTTC.

The chain links TRBV6-5 to TRBJ1-2; D is perhaps TRBD1 (5 bases). Per germline, CDR1 MNHEY and CDR2 SVGAGI. With 4 bases removed from V and 2 bases from J, the gap between germline ends came to 11 bases. The CDR3 has 14 amino acids. As DNA, the CDR3 is TGTGCCAGCAGTTGGGGCAGGGCCAACTATGGCTACACCTTC. Translated, it gives CASSWGRANYGYTF.

The chain uses TRBV11-2 and TRBJ2-4; D possibly corresponds to TRBD2 (5 bases). Trimming pared 4 bases from V and 1 base from J, leaving 14 bases between. This CDR3 spans 16 amino acids. Germline CDR1 is SGHAT and CDR2 is FQNNGV. CDR3 nucleotide sequence: TGTGCCAGCAGCTCAACGGCGGAGCGGGCCAAAAACATTCAGTACTTC. It yields the protein CASSSTAERAKNIQYF.

There are a few counts of this clone. The rearrangement joins TRBV3-1 (or the pseudogene TRBV3-2) to TRBJ1-6; TRBD1 is a possible D gene (5 bases). V dropped 0 bases and J dropped 8 bases, with 14 bases sitting between them. This CDR3 is 16 amino acids long. CDR1 is LGHDT and CDR2 is YNNKEL in the germline V gene (reference sequence). CDR3 sequence reads: CASSQDSQGWDSPLHF. The CDR3 nucleotides read TGTGCCAGCAGCCAAGATTCCCAGGGATGGGATTCACCCCTCCACTTT.

The V call is TRBV27, the J call TRBJ1-1; a possible D gene is TRBD1 (6 bases). The CDR3 extends over 15 amino acids. From germline, CDR1 is MNHEY and CDR2 SMNVEV (reference sequence). V gave up 5 bases and J gave up 1 base, with 14 bases separating them. The CDR3 DNA sequence: TGTGCCAGCAGTCTACGACAGGATGCGAACACTGAAGCTTTCTTT. Translation gives CASSLRQDANTEAFF.

The rearrangement joins TRBV19 to TRBJ2-5; a weak D match, TRBD2 (7 bases). V dropped 6 bases and J dropped 4 bases, with 12 bases sitting between them. CDR3 size: 13 residues. Per germline, CDR1 LNHDA and CDR2 SQIVND (reference sequence). The chain's CDR3 is CASRNRGGETQYF. CDR3 nucleotide sequence: TGTGCCAGTAGAAATAGGGGGGGAGAGACCCAGTACTTC.

The V gene is TRBV7-2, the J gene TRBJ2-5; 10 nucleotides line up with TRBD1. This CDR3 has 16 residues. V was pared by 2 bases and J by 5 bases, with 8 bases of the junction left unmatched. Germline V CDR1 and CDR2: SGHTA, FQGNSA. In nucleotides, the CDR3 is TGTGCCAGCAGCTTAAGACAGGGGGCGTTGGTTGAGACCCAGTACTTC. Translating it yields CASSLRQGALVETQYF.

The chain recombines TRBV12-3 or TRBV12-4 with TRBJ1-4, with 7 bases fitting TRBD1. This CDR3 has 12 residues. Trimming took 4 bases from V and 14 from J; bases not matched to a gene: 7. The CDR3 is CASSWGQSMLFF. DNA for the CDR3: TGTGCCAGCAGTTGGGGACAGTCTATGCTGTTTTTT.

Of note for this clone: One junction end disagrees with the germline gene, perhaps due to a read error. CDR3 nucleotides: TGTGCCAGCAGCTCCTACGATGAGCAGTTCTTC. This gives the protein CASSSYDEQFF. This chain connects TRBV11-2 to TRBJ2-1; no clear D. This CDR3 is built from 11 residues. Germline V gene sequence: CDR1 SGHAT, CDR2 FQNNGV.

This rearrangement joins TRBV13 to TRBJ1-3, with unresolved D. The CDR3 has 14 residues. CDR1 PRHDT and CDR2 FYEKMQ come from the germline V gene (reference sequence). V was pared by 0 bases and J by 7 bases, with 10 bases between. The CDR3 nucleotides read TGTGCCAGCAGCTTAGGCCGTGGGCAGAACACCATATATTTT. Protein product: CASSLGRGQNTIYF.

This clone was detected only once. CDR3 nucleotide sequence: TGTGCCAGTAGTATCGATGGGGGGAGTGAGCAGTTCTTC. Translating gives CASSIDGGSEQFF. The V and J genes are TRBV19 and TRBJ2-1, with D maybe TRBD2 (6 bases). V lost 3 bases, J lost 9 bases, and 12 bases lay in between. In germline, CDR1 is LNHDA, CDR2 SQIVND (reference sequence). The CDR3 is made up of 13 amino acids.

The chain carries TRBV12-3 or TRBV12-4 and TRBJ2-7; no firm D call. V lost 7 bases, J lost 2 bases, and 9 bases lay in between. The CDR3 has 12 amino acids. The CDR3 reads CASKAGTYEQYF. As DNA, the CDR3 is TGTGCCAGCAAGGCAGGAACCTACGAGCAGTACTTC.

The J gene is TRBJ1-1, the V gene TRBV7-2; D perhaps matches TRBD1 (5 bases). Trimming shortened V by 4 bases and J by 5 bases, and 14 bases separated the two germline ends. This CDR3 is built from 14 residues. From germline, CDR1 is SGHTA and CDR2 FQGNSA. The CDR3 DNA reads TGTGCCAGCAGCTCCCTGTTGGGGGGAACTGAAGCTTTCTTT. It yields the protein CASSSLLGGTEAFF.

This sequence joins TRBV12-3 or TRBV12-4 and TRBJ1-2, with D unclear. The CDR3 has 13 residues. V lost 3 bases and J 3 bases, leaving 8 bases between the germline ends. The CDR3 is CASSLEGYYGYTF. The CDR3, as DNA: TGTGCCAGCAGTTTGGAGGGTTACTATGGCTACACCTTC.

V gene TRBV6-6 combines with J gene TRBJ1-2; D is uncertain. The CDR3 runs 12 residues. V was pared by 11 bases and J by 8 bases, with 18 bases between. Germline CDR1 and CDR2: MNHNY and SVGAGI (reference sequence). CDR3 coding DNA: TGTGCCTCGCACCGGCAGGCGGGGGGCTACACCTTC. Its translation: CASHRQAGGYTF.